The T cell receptor (beta chain) under discussion was sequenced for a study of CD8+ T cells in alopecia areata. Extracted RNA was reverse transcribed into cDNA, the sequencing template. Some clones are missing from TCRdb's copy, which holds only in-frame ones; the method was immunoSEQ multiplex PCR. The sample has over 150,000 clones, approximately 60% seen once. Findings of the study overall: Resident alphabeta T cells of normal skin are also sequenced in scalp samples.

This clone has just a few counts. Its antigen is currently unknown. Per germline, CDR1 LNHDA and CDR2 SQIVND (reference sequence). This CDR3 comprises 15 residues. V gave up 9 bases and J gave up 3 bases; unmatched junction bases: 9. Input material: CD8+ T cells sorted from blood. The clonotype comes from a human donor in good health. V usage is TRBV19 and J usage is TRBJ1-1; 11 positions agree with TRBD1. The CDR3 DNA reads as TGTGCCAGAACCTCCAGGACAGGGGGCTACACTGAAGCTTTCTTT. This sequence encodes CARTSRTGGYTEAFF.